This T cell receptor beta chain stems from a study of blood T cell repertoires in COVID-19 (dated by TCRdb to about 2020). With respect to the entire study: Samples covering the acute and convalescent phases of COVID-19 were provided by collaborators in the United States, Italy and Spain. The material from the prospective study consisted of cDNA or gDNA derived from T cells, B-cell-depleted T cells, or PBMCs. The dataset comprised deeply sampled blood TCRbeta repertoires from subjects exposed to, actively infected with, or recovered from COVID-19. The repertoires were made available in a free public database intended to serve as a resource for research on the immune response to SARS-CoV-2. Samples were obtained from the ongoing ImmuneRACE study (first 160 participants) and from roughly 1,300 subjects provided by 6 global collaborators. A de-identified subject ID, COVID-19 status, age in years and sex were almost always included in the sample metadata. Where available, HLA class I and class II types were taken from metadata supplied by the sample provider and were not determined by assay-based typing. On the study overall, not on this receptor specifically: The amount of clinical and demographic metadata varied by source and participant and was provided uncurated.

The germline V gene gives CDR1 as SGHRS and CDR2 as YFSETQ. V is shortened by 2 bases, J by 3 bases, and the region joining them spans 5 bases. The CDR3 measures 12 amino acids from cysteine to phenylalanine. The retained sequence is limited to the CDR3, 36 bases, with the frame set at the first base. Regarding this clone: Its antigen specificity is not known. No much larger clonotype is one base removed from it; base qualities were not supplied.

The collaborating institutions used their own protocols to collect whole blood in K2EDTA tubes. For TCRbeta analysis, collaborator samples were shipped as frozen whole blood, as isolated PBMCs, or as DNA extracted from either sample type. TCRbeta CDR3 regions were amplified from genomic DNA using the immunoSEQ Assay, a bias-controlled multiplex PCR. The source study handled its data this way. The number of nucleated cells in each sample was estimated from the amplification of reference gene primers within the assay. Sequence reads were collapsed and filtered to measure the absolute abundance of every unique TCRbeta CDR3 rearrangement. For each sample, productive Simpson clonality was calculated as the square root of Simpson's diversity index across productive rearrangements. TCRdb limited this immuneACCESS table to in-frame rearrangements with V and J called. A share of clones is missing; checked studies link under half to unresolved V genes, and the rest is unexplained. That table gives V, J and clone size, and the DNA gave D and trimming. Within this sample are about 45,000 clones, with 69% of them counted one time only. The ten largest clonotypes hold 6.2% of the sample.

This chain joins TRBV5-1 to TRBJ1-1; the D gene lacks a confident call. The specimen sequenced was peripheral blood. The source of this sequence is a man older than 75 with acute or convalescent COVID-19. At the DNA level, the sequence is TGCGCCAGCAGCTTTGCAGACACTGAAGCTTTCTTT. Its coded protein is CASSFADTEAFF.